The 24 T cell receptor beta chains below come from one sample, sequenced in a study of blood T cell repertoires in COVID-19. Profiled with immunoSEQ multiplex PCR; TCRdb holds only in-frame clones, not every one. The sample consists of 150,000 to 200,000 clones, about 83% of them appearing once. Source material: peripheral blood. These receptors all come from a man aged 40-50 years who had recovered from COVID-19.

This clone was seen a few times. The rearrangement uses TRBV7-8 and TRBJ1-6; 8 nucleotides agree with TRBD1. This CDR3 contains 16 residues. Trimming took 5 bases from V and 5 from J; bases not matched to a gene: 8. Germline V CDR1 and CDR2: SGHVS, FQNEAQ. Here the CDR3 DNA reads TGTGCCAGCAGCCGGACAGGGTCTGGAAATAATTCACCCCTCCACTTT. Translation gives CASSRTGSGNNSPLHF. Looking up the rest from reference TRBV7-8 and TRBJ1-6 gives the full variable domain: GAGVSQSPRYKVAKRGQDVALRCDPISGHVSLFWYQQALGQGPEFLTYFQNEAQLDKSGLPSDRFFAERPEGSVSTLKIQRTQQEDSAVYLCASSRTGSGNNSPLHFGNGTRLTVT.

The V and J genes are TRBV11-2 and TRBJ1-2; 9 bases agree with TRBD1. After removal of 4 bases from V and 7 bases from J, the junction contained 4 bases not matched to a gene. The CDR3 consists of 13 residues. Germline CDR1 and CDR2: SGHAT and FQNNGV. CDR3 bases: TGTGCCAGCAGCTCCGGACAGGGGTCTGGCTACACCTTC. Its translation: CASSSGQGSGYTF.

The chain couples TRBV16 to TRBJ1-2, with D possibly being TRBD1 (6 bases). V was cut by 0 bases and J by 7 bases, with 15 bases left in between. The V gene's germline CDR1 is KGHSY and CDR2 FQNENV. This CDR3 is built from 15 residues. The CDR3 here is CASSQSAGAKGGYTF. Here the CDR3 DNA reads TGTGCCAGCAGCCAATCTGCGGGGGCGAAAGGTGGCTACACCTTC.

The gene calls are TRBV6-5 and TRBJ1-1, with 9 bases fitting TRBD1. This CDR3 has 13 amino acids. J was trimmed by 3 bases and V by 6 bases; bases with no gene match: 2. In germline, CDR1 is MNHEY, CDR2 SVGAGI. This chain's CDR3 is CASRRQGDTEAFF. CDR3 DNA sequence: TGTGCCAGCAGAAGACAGGGGGACACTGAAGCTTTCTTT.

V and J are TRBV2 and TRBJ2-2; TRBD1 matches 10 bases. CDR1 is SNHLY, CDR2 FYNNEI, per germline. V lost 3 bases to trimming and J lost 3 bases; unmatched junction nucleotides: 7. This CDR3 comprises 17 residues. The CDR3 is CASSDPGGTGDTGELFF. The CDR3 bases are TGTGCCAGCAGTGACCCAGGCGGGACAGGGGACACCGGGGAGCTGTTTTTT.

The CDR3 DNA follows: TGCGCCAGCAGCCACGGTCCAGGCTTATACAATGAGCAGTTCTTC. It codes for CASSHGPGLYNEQFF. V and J are TRBV4-3 and TRBJ2-1; D uncertain. V dropped 3 bases and J dropped 4 bases, with 13 bases sitting between them. This CDR3 is built from 15 residues. Germline CDR1 and CDR2: LGHNA and YSLEER.

In DNA, the CDR3 is TGTGCCAGTAGCCTTCAGGGTGACTATGGCTACACCTTC. Its translation: CASSLQGDYGYTF. The J gene is TRBJ1-2, the V gene TRBV19; D may be TRBD1 (5 bases). Germline CDR1 reads LNHDA; CDR2 reads SQIVND (reference sequence). The CDR3 is 13 amino acids. V lost 6 bases and J 3 bases, leaving 11 bases between the germline ends.

The chain uses TRBV6-7 and TRBJ2-7; D may be TRBD2 (7 bases). TRBV6-7 is an ORF for which the function is uncertain. The CDR3 is made up of 16 amino acids. Trimming took off 2 bases at V and 3 bases at J, with 17 bases between the two ends. CDR3 residues: CASSYVGGARVYEQYF. Written as DNA, the CDR3 is TGTGCCAGCAGTTACGTGGGGGGGGCAAGAGTCTACGAGCAGTACTTC.

The chain employs TRBV6-1 and TRBJ1-1; the D gene is possibly TRBD1 (6 bases). The V end lost 3 bases, the J end lost 1 base, and 15 bases lay between the germline ends. Germline V gene lookup returns CDR1 MNHNS and CDR2 SASEGT. The CDR3 runs 16 residues. This CDR3 is CASSETNRVANTEAFF. The CDR3 DNA is TGTGCCAGCAGTGAGACCAACAGGGTCGCGAACACTGAAGCTTTCTTT.

This chain links TRBV28 with TRBJ1-2, with no clear D. Per germline, CDR1 MDHEN and CDR2 SYDVKM. This CDR3 comprises 13 residues. The V gene lost 3 bases and the J gene lost 8 bases, with 13 bases spanning the gap. For the CDR3, the DNA is TGTGCCAGCAGTTTGTCAAGGGCGGGGGGCTACACCTTC. Translating it yields CASSLSRAGGYTF.

The rearrangement joins TRBV27 to TRBJ2-7; 9 positions match TRBD2. Germline CDR1 and CDR2: MNHEY and SMNVEV (reference sequence). Trimming cost V 6 bases and J 5 bases; bases outside gene matches: 8. This CDR3 spans 14 amino acids. The CDR3: CASSPVAGADEQYF. In DNA form, the CDR3 reads TGTGCCAGCAGCCCGGTAGCGGGAGCTGACGAGCAGTACTTC.

This chain links TRBV28 with TRBJ2-7; 7 bases line up with TRBD1. Germline values: CDR1 MDHEN, CDR2 SYDVKM. The CDR3 is made up of 13 amino acids. V lost 8 bases, J lost 3 bases, and 7 bases stayed unmatched. This chain's CDR3 is CASSVQGNYEQYF. The CDR3 coding sequence is TGTGCCAGCTCAGTACAGGGGAACTACGAGCAGTACTTC.

V and J are TRBV29-1 and TRBJ2-1; 7 bases map to TRBD1. CDR1 and CDR2 (germline): SQVTM, ANQGSEA. The CDR3 has 13 residues. J lost 5 bases, V lost 7 bases, and 8 bases had no gene match. CDR3 loop: CSAGTVQDNEQFF. The DNA for the CDR3 is TGCAGCGCGGGGACAGTCCAAGACAATGAGCAGTTCTTC.

The rearrangement joins TRBV12-5 to TRBJ2-1; weak D call: TRBD2 (7 bases). The germline CDR1 and CDR2 sequences are LGHNT and FRNRAP. V was cut by 0 bases and J by 7 bases, with 19 bases left in between. The CDR3 sequence is 17 residues long. CDR3 sequence reads: CASGLVWGGREGNEQFF. The CDR3 DNA follows: TGTGCTAGTGGTTTGGTATGGGGGGGGCGCGAAGGGAATGAGCAGTTCTTC.

The chain joins TRBV5-6 to TRBJ1-2; the match to TRBD1 covers 7 bases. The germline CDR1 and CDR2 sequences are SGHDT and YYEEEE. V trimming: 4 bases; J trimming: 0 bases; junction bases outside the gene matches: 9. The CDR3 covers 16 residues. CDR3 coding DNA: TGTGCCAGCAGCGACACCGGGACAGATACTAACTATGGCTACACCTTC. It specifies CASSDTGTDTNYGYTF.

In DNA form, the CDR3 reads TGTGCCAGCAGCTCAACGACACTGACCTACGAGCAGTACTTC. Translating it yields CASSSTTLTYEQYF. J is TRBJ2-7 and V is TRBV7-9; D uncertain. CDR1 and CDR2 (germline): SEHNR, FQNEAQ (reference sequence). The CDR3 covers 14 residues. The ends were cut back, 4 bases at V and 2 bases at J, with 12 bases in the middle.

This chain joins TRBV6-5 and TRBJ1-4; TRBD1 aligns across 9 bases. V lost 7 bases, J lost 8 bases, and 8 bases stayed unmatched. Germline CDR1 reads MNHEY; CDR2 reads SVGAGI. CDR3 length: 14 amino acids. CDR3: CASTRGTGIEKLFF. CDR3 in DNA: TGTGCCAGCACGAGGGGGACAGGGATCGAAAAACTGTTTTTT.

This chain uses TRBV29-1 with TRBJ1-4; D ambiguous. CDR3 length: 13 residues. Trimming removed 4 bases from V and 4 bases from J, with 10 bases in between. CDR1 is SQVTM, CDR2 ANQGSEA, per germline. In DNA form, the CDR3 reads TGCAGCGTTGTCCTAGCGGATAATGAAAAACTGTTTTTT. The encoded protein is CSVVLADNEKLFF.

J is TRBJ2-5 and V is TRBV6-5, with unresolved D. Trimming took off 2 bases at V and 1 base at J, with 11 bases between the two ends. In germline, CDR1 is MNHEY, CDR2 SVGAGI. The CDR3 spans 15 residues. The CDR3 reads CASSYPPGRQETQYF. The CDR3 coding sequence is TGTGCCAGCAGTTACCCTCCAGGCCGCCAAGAGACCCAGTACTTC.

V is TRBV6-2 or TRBV6-3 and J is TRBJ1-2, with D perhaps TRBD1 (5 bases). V was shortened by 2 bases and J by 2 bases, with 21 bases between the two germline ends. CDR1 and CDR2 from the germline V gene are MNHEY and SVGEGT. The CDR3 consists of 18 residues. The chain's CDR3 is CASSYGRVGEFGNYGYTF. The DNA of the CDR3 is TGTGCCAGCAGTTACGGACGTGTAGGGGAATTTGGAAACTATGGCTACACCTTC.

The sample holds one count of this clone. The chain uses TRBV9 and TRBJ2-2, with a weak D call TRBD2 (5 bases). The CDR3 extends over 14 amino acids. V lost 0 bases to trimming and J lost 8 bases, with 11 bases between them. CDR1 and CDR2 from the germline V gene are SGDLS and YYNGEE. As DNA, the CDR3 is TGTGCCAGCAGCGTAGGGATGGACTCTGGGGAGCTGTTTTTT. As protein: CASSVGMDSGELFF.

On this clone itself: The junction departs from germline at one end; a sequencing error may be responsible. J is TRBJ2-1 and V is TRBV6-5, with TRBD1 as a possible D gene (6 bases). The V gene's germline CDR1 is MNHEY and CDR2 SVGAGI. CDR3 length: 14 residues. DNA of the CDR3: TGTGCCAGCAGTTACGCAGGGGTCTACAATGAACAGTTCTTC. Its translation is CASSYAGVYNEQFF.

The CDR3 region is CASTAGGPYEQYF. As DNA, the CDR3 is TGTGCCAGCACGGCAGGGGGCCCCTACGAGCAGTACTTC. This chain links TRBV28 with TRBJ2-7; 8 bases agree with TRBD1. The CDR3 totals 13 residues. The ends lost 7 bases at V and 2 bases at J; junction bases unmatched: 4. Per germline, CDR1 MDHEN and CDR2 SYDVKM.

The rearrangement joins TRBV15 to TRBJ1-2, with D perhaps TRBD1 (5 bases). The CDR3 is 13 residues long. With 4 bases removed from V and 2 bases from J, the gap between germline ends came to 8 bases. CDR1 is LNHNV and CDR2 is YYDKDF in the germline V gene (reference sequence). The CDR3 coding sequence is TGTGCCACCAGCATACGACAGAACTATGGCTACACCTTC. Its translation: CATSIRQNYGYTF.